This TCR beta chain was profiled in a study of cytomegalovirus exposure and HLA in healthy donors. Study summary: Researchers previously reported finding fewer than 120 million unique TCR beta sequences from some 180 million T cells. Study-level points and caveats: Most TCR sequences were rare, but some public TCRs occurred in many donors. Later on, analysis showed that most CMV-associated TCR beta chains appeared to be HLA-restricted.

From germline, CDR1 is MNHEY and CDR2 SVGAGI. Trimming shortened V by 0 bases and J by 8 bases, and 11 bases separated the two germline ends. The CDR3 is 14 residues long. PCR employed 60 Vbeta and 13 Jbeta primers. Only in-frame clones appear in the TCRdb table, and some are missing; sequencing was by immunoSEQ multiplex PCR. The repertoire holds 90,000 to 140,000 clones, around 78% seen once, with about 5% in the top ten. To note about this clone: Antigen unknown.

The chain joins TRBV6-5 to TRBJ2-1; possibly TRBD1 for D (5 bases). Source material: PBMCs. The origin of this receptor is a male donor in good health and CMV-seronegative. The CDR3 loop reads CASSYSGPPDEQFF. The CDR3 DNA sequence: TGTGCCAGCAGTTACTCGGGGCCGCCCGATGAGCAGTTCTTC.